The T cell receptor (beta chain) under discussion was sequenced for a study of T cells after somatic rescue of genetic block. Profiling relied on immunoSEQ multiplex PCR, and the TCRdb table lists in-frame clones only, not all of them. This table has some 9,100 clones, around 70% appearing once. The CDR3 contains 14 residues. V lost 5 bases to trimming and J lost 3 bases; unmatched junction nucleotides: 7. The germline CDR1 and CDR2 sequences are SGHVS and FQNEAQ. The sequenced material came from peripheral blood mononuclear cells (PBMCs). This clonotype originated in a boy under 18. The chain is built from TRBV7-8 and TRBJ2-7, with TRBD1 matching over 7 bases. Here the CDR3 reads CASSTQTGFYEQYF. The CDR3 DNA reads as TGTGCCAGCAGCACCCAGACAGGGTTCTACGAGCAGTACTTC. Using reference TRBV7-8 and TRBJ2-7 for the parts outside the CDR3, the full variable domain is GAGVSQSPRYKVAKRGQDVALRCDPISGHVSLFWYQQALGQGPEFLTYFQNEAQLDKSGLPSDRFFAERPEGSVSTLKIQRTQQEDSAVYLCASSTQTGFYEQYFGPGTRLTVT.